The 2 T cell receptor beta chains below were found in one sample sequenced in a study of blood T cell repertoires in COVID-19. TCRdb's table, derived via immunoSEQ multiplex PCR, lists solely in-frame clones and lacks some. The sample has 170,000 or so clones, roughly 87% seen once. The material sequenced was PBMCs or T cells enriched from blood (not recorded which). These receptors were collected from a woman in her forties or fifties who had recovered from COVID-19.

The rearrangement links TRBV6-2 or TRBV6-3 to TRBJ2-5, with 8 bases fitting TRBD1. Trimming at V came to 6 bases and at J to 5 bases, leaving 8 bases not matched to a gene. The length of the CDR3 is 14 residues. Germline assignment: CDR1 MNHEY and CDR2 SVGEGT. CDR3 nucleotides: TGTGCCAGCAGCTCGGGCAGGGGGCGCGAGACCCAGTACTTC. Protein product: CASSSGRGRETQYF.

Only a few counts were recorded for this clone. The rearrangement joins TRBV27 to TRBJ2-6; TRBD1 matches at 7 bases. J gave up 2 bases and V 5 bases, and 6 bases lay outside the gene matches. This CDR3 spans 16 amino acids. CDR1 and CDR2 (germline): MNHEY, SMNVEV (reference sequence). The CDR3 nucleotides read TGTGCCAGCAGTCCCCAGACAGGGCCTGGGGCCAACGTCCTGACTTTC. It translates to CASSPQTGPGANVLTF.